The source of this T cell receptor (beta chain) is a study of T cell responses to AZD1222 COVID-19 vaccine (dated by TCRdb to the early 2020s). General notes on the study: TCR sequencing was performed for 230 to 250 trial participants, of whom roughly 200 were given two doses of AZD1222 and some 25 were given two doses of MenACWY control vaccine. Trial participants were enrolled by age into 18-55, 56-69 and 70-plus year subgroups, with around 150, 28 and 57 TCR-sequenced participants respectively. What the authors observed across the whole study: No day 14 peak-response samples were available, so repertoires were characterized only after the peak T cell response. Conclusions about previously exposed vaccinees are limited, since just 6 or 7 AZD1222 recipients were seropositive for SARS-CoV-2 at baseline. CD4 TCRs associated with the vaccine covered the entire spike protein, and the dominant responses were in regions 160-218 and 743-854. In the small 56-69-year group, the increase in depth fell short of significance, most likely because of low power. Most participants were white British and females outnumbered males, and the authors suggested that clonal diversity may have been underestimated. Epitopes outside the regions mutated in the B.1.351 and B.1.1.7 variants were reportedly recognized by nearly half of the unique spike-specific TCRs. After two AZD1222 doses, both the breadth and the depth of spike-specific TCRs were significantly higher than at day 0 and than in MenACWY recipients.

The CDR3 regions of human TCRbeta chains were analyzed by immunosequencing. Concerning the study's data processing: Repertoire TCRs were checked for matches against a reference library of SARS-CoV-2-specific TCRs that had been generated using the MIRA antigen-specificity platform. Breadth meant the fraction of unique TCRs that were SARS-CoV-2-associated, whereas depth meant the fraction of total T cells that were SARS-CoV-2-associated. Using the MIRA data, every spike-specific TCR was mapped to the spike region that the TCR reacted to and assigned to either a CD4 or a CD8 class. Log10-transformed breadth and depth values were compared by one-way ANOVA with Sidak's multiple comparisons tests. Sourced from immuneACCESS, this table was stored by TCRdb with only in-frame sequences that have V and J called. A share of the clones is absent; for the studies checked, an unresolved V gene accounts for under half, and the remainder has no known explanation. V, J and clone size are taken as reported in that table, and D and trimming were inferred from the DNA itself. Present in this sample are about 150,000 clones, roughly 93% of which were seen just once. The top ten clonotypes cover approximately 6.5% of the sample.

V is reduced by 0 bases and J by 0 bases, leaving a spacing of 13 bases between them. The germline V gene gives CDR1 as SGDLS and CDR2 as YYNGEE. Including cysteine and phenylalanine, the CDR3 has 17 amino acids. CDR3 DNA only is kept here, 51 bases in frame from base 1. Regarding this clone: The clone's antigen remains unknown. There are no base qualities to consult, and no much larger clone falls within one base.

The sample's time point label, decoded: about 28 days (+/-7) after the second vaccine dose. AZD1222 recipients given second doses at about 4 weeks or at about 12 weeks were pooled, since spike-specific TCR depth and breadth were not found to differ between the two schedules. Vaccinee samples came from UK trials COV001 and COV002, including a single-blind randomized controlled phase 2/3 trial of AZD1222 (ChAdOx1 nCoV-19) in healthy adults. For TCRbeta chain sequencing, PBMC samples from trial participants were taken at day 0 and at day 28 after the second dose. The receptor chain draws on TRBV9 and TRBJ1-5, and perhaps TRBD1 as D gene, on 5 matching bases. The sequence was collected from an adult who received the AZD1222 COVID-19 vaccine. The sequenced sample was peripheral blood, obtained 28 days after the second AZD1222 dose. The nucleotide sequence reads as follows: TGTGCCAGCAGCGTAGCTTGGGGAGGGGATAGCAATCAGCCCCAGCATTTT. This sequence encodes CASSVAWGGDSNQPQHF. With the rest looked up from the reference TRBV9 and TRBJ1-5 genes rather than sequenced, the full variable domain is DSGVTQTPKHLITATGQRVTLRCSPRSGDLSVYWYQQSLDQGLQFLIQYYNGEERAKGNILERFSAQQFPDLHSELNLSSLELGDSALYFCASSVAWGGDSNQPQHFGDGTRLSIL.